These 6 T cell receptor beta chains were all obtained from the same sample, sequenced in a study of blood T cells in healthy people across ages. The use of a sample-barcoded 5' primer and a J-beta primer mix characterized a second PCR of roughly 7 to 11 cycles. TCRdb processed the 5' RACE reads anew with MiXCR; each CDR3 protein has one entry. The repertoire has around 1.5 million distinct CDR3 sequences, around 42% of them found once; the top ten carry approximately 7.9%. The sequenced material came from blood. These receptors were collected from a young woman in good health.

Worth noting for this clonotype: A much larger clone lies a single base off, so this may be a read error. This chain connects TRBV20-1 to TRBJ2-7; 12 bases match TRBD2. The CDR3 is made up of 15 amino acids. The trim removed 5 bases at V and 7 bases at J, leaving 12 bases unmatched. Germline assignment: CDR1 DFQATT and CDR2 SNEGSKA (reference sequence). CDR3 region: CSALSGTSGYNEQYF. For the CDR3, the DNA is TGCAGTGCTCTTTCCGGGACTAGCGGGTACAATGAGCAGTACTTC.

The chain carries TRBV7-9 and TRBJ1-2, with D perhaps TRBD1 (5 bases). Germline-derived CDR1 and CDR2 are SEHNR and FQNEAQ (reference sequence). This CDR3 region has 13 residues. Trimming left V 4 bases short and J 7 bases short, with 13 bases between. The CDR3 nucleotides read TGTGCCAGCAGCTCTCTTACGGGGCGTGGCTACACCTTC. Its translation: CASSSLTGRGYTF.

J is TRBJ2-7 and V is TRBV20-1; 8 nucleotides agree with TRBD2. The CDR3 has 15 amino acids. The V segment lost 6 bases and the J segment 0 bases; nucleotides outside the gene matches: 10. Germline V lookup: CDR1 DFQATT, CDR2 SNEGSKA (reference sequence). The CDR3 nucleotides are TGCAGTGCGGCGGAGTTCGCGGGGGGCTCCTACGAGCAGTACTTC. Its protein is CSAAEFAGGSYEQYF.

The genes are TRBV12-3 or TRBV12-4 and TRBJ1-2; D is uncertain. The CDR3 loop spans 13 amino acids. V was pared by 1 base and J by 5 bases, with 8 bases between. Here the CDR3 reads CASSLGILYGYTF. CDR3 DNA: TGTGCCAGCAGTTTAGGCATCTTATATGGCTACACCTTC.

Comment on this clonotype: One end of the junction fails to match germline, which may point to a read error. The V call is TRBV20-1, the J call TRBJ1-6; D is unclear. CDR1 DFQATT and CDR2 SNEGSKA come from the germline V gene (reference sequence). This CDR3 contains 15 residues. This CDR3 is CSVRDWRRQDVDLHF. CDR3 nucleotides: TGCAGTGTTAGAGATTGGCGGAGGCAGGATGTTGATCTCCACTTT.

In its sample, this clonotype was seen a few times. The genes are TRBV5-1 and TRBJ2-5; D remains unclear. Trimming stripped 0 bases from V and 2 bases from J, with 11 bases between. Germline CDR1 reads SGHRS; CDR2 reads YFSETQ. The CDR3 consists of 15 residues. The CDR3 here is CASSLAENKQETQYF. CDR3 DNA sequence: TGCGCCAGCAGCTTGGCCGAGAACAAACAAGAGACCCAGTACTTC.